The 14 T cell receptor beta chains below come from one sample, sequenced in a study of blood T cell repertoires in COVID-19 (dated by TCRdb to the early 2020s). The library was built by means of the immunoSEQ multiplex PCR assay. Not all clones reach the TCRdb copy of this immuneACCESS table, which keeps in-frame sequences only. Checked studies attribute under half of the gap to unresolved V genes and leave the rest unexplained. The sample yields 80,000 or so clones; 80% to 90% were counted once. The ten biggest clones cover about 14% of the sample. The sequencing sample was made of peripheral blood. The receptors originated from a woman over 75 with acute or convalescent COVID-19.

The chain carries TRBV4-1 and TRBJ1-2; TRBD1 agrees at 9 bases. CDR1 is MGHRA, CDR2 YSYEKL, per germline. V was pared by 3 bases and J by 5 bases, with 13 bases of the junction left unmatched. The length of the CDR3 is 17 residues. DNA for the CDR3: TGCGCCAGCAGCCACGCGCTGGGGGACAGGGTGTCGTATGGCTACACCTTC. Translating gives CASSHALGDRVSYGYTF.

Only one count was recorded for this clone. The chain combines TRBV6-2 or TRBV6-3 with TRBJ2-3; D is possibly TRBD2 (9 bases). V lost 6 bases to trimming and J lost 0 bases, with 25 bases between them. From germline, CDR1 is MNHEY and CDR2 SVGEGT. This CDR3 is 19 amino acids long. The CDR3 loop is CASSPLDRGTSGSTDTQYF. As DNA, the CDR3 is TGTGCCAGCAGCCCTCTCGACAGGGGCACTAGCGGGAGCACAGATACGCAGTATTTT.

This CDR3 is CASSLGPAPGLAGDFPYNEQFF. The CDR3 region has the DNA TGTGCCAGCAGCTTGGGCCCTGCTCCGGGACTAGCGGGGGACTTTCCCTACAATGAGCAGTTCTTC. J is TRBJ2-1 and V is TRBV7-3, with 14 positions matching TRBD2. Losses at the gene ends were 3 bases for V and 2 bases for J; bases not matched to a gene: 18. In germline, CDR1 is SGHTA, CDR2 FQGTGA. This CDR3 has 22 amino acids. The whole variable domain, remainder taken from reference TRBV7-3 and TRBJ2-1, is GAGVSQTPSNKVTEKGKYVELRCDPISGHTALYWYRQSLGQGPEFLIYFQGTGAADDSGLPNDRFFAVRPEGSVSTLKIQRTERGDSAVYLCASSLGPAPGLAGDFPYNEQFFGPGTRLTVL.

As concerns this clone: Distinct nucleotide sequences in the sample also encode this CDR3. The chain combines TRBV6-2 or TRBV6-3 with TRBJ2-7; no firm D call. The germline V and J ends were trimmed by 2 bases and 0 bases, with 5 bases remaining between them. Germline CDR1 reads MNHEY; CDR2 reads SVGEGT. The CDR3 contains 13 residues. CDR3 DNA: TGTGCCAGCAGTTACGGCGGCTCCTACGAGCAGTACTTC. Translated: CASSYGGSYEQYF.

The chain joins TRBV19 to TRBJ1-2, with 7 nucleotides matching TRBD1. Germline V CDR1 and CDR2: LNHDA, SQIVND (reference sequence). The CDR3 sequence is 14 residues long. V lost 7 bases, J lost 6 bases, and 11 bases stayed unmatched. The CDR3 is CASNMNRGRHGYTF. DNA for the CDR3: TGTGCCAGTAACATGAACAGGGGTCGACATGGCTACACCTTC.

The V and J genes are TRBV9 and TRBJ2-3; 8 bases line up with TRBD2. Per germline, CDR1 SGDLS and CDR2 YYNGEE. CDR3 length: 17 residues. The trim removed 3 bases at V and 1 base at J, leaving 10 bases unmatched. The CDR3 nucleotides read TGTGCCAGCAGCGCGAGCTCTAGCGGGTACCGCACAGATACGCAGTATTTT. This codes for CASSASSSGYRTDTQYF.

The gene calls are TRBV6-6 and TRBJ2-7; 8 nucleotides agree with TRBD2. The CDR3 is made up of 15 amino acids. With V trimmed by 5 bases and J by 6 bases, 12 bases remained unmatched. Looked up from germline, CDR1 is MNHNY and CDR2 is SVGAGI (reference sequence). The CDR3 DNA reads as TGTGCCAGCAGTAATAGCGGGGTCCCCCCGGCCGAGCAGTACTTC. This gives the protein CASSNSGVPPAEQYF.

This clone has only a few counts. For the CDR3, the DNA is TGTGCCAGCAGTGAAGCGCTTCGGGCTGGAAACACCATATATTTT. Encoded protein: CASSEALRAGNTIYF. The rearrangement links TRBV6-1 to TRBJ1-3, with D unresolved. Germline V gene lookup returns CDR1 MNHNS and CDR2 SASEGT. With 0 bases removed from V and 2 bases from J, the gap between germline ends came to 8 bases. The CDR3 runs 15 residues.

The sample holds one count of this clone. The chain joins TRBV11-2 to TRBJ1-2; 8 bases line up with TRBD1. The J segment lost 8 bases and the V segment lost 5 bases, leaving 19 bases of the junction unmatched. Germline V gene sequence: CDR1 SGHAT, CDR2 FQNNGV. CDR3 length: 17 residues. The CDR3 bases are TGTGCCAGCAGCCACCCCCTCTCGGGCAGGGGGCTCAGGGGCTACACCTTC. The encoded protein is CASSHPLSGRGLRGYTF.

This chain connects TRBV9 to TRBJ2-7; TRBD2 is a possible D gene (6 bases). Per germline, CDR1 SGDLS and CDR2 YYNGEE. Trimming took 3 bases from V and 5 from J, leaving 15 bases between them. This CDR3 has 14 residues. The CDR3 sequence: CASSARLESNEQYF. For the CDR3, the DNA is TGTGCCAGCAGCGCCCGACTAGAGTCTAACGAGCAGTACTTC. The full variable domain, with the rest looked up from reference TRBV9 and TRBJ2-7, is DSGVTQTPKHLITATGQRVTLRCSPRSGDLSVYWYQQSLDQGLQFLIQYYNGEERAKGNILERFSAQQFPDLHSELNLSSLELGDSALYFCASSARLESNEQYFGPGTRLTVT.

The chain recombines TRBV2 with TRBJ2-5; 9 bases line up with TRBD2. The ends lost 6 bases at V and 8 bases at J; junction bases unmatched: 7. This CDR3 has 13 amino acids. Germline-derived CDR1 and CDR2 are SNHLY and FYNNEI. The CDR3 here is CASSETSGGTQYF. In DNA form, the CDR3 reads TGTGCCAGCAGCGAGACTAGCGGTGGAACCCAGTACTTC.

This rearrangement joins TRBV18 to TRBJ1-4; D perhaps matches TRBD1 (5 bases). The CDR3 consists of 13 residues. Germline V gene data show CDR1 as KGHSH and CDR2 as LQKENI. V lost 1 base, J lost 7 bases, and 7 bases lay in between. CDR3 protein: CASSPLRAEKLFF. The DNA of the CDR3 is TGTGCCAGCTCACCACTCAGGGCTGAAAAACTGTTTTTT.

This sequence joins TRBV19 and TRBJ1-5, with a tentative D call TRBD1 (5 bases). Trimming shortened V by 4 bases and J by 5 bases, and 15 bases separated the two germline ends. This CDR3 contains 15 residues. The germline gives CDR1 LNHDA, CDR2 SQIVND (reference sequence). As DNA, the CDR3 is TGTGCCAGTAGTAGCGGGACCTCGAGGCATCAGCCCCAGCATTTT. The encoded protein is CASSSGTSRHQPQHF.

This clone was seen only a few times. V and J are TRBV9 and TRBJ1-2, with D perhaps TRBD1 (5 bases). V dropped 0 bases and J dropped 2 bases, with 8 bases sitting between them. Looked up from germline, CDR1 is SGDLS and CDR2 is YYNGEE. CDR3 length equals 14 residues. This chain's CDR3 is CASSVGRDNYGYTF. In DNA form, the CDR3 reads TGTGCCAGCAGCGTAGGGCGGGACAACTATGGCTACACCTTC.